The T cell receptor beta chain under discussion was sequenced for a study of OX40 agonist ivuxolimab in advanced cancers. The V gene's germline CDR1 is SGDLS and CDR2 YYNGEE. Deletions cut 3 bases from V and 5 bases from J, with 11 bases between. The CDR3 totals 13 residues. The protocol was immunoSEQ multiplex PCR, while the TCRdb copy is restricted to in-frame clones and leaves out a portion. The sample lists about 80,000 clones; more than 90% were seen once. This clonotype was obtained from an adult with an advanced solid tumor such as melanoma, head and neck, liver or kidney cancer. The sample consisted of CD4+ or CD8+ T cells sorted from blood, taken in a trial of the OX40 agonist ivuxolimab. The chain uses TRBV9 and TRBJ2-5, with D perhaps matching TRBD1 or TRBD2 (5 bases each). In DNA form, the CDR3 reads TGTGCCAGCAGCGGGACTGGGGCGGAGACCCAGTACTTC. Translation: CASSGTGAETQYF.